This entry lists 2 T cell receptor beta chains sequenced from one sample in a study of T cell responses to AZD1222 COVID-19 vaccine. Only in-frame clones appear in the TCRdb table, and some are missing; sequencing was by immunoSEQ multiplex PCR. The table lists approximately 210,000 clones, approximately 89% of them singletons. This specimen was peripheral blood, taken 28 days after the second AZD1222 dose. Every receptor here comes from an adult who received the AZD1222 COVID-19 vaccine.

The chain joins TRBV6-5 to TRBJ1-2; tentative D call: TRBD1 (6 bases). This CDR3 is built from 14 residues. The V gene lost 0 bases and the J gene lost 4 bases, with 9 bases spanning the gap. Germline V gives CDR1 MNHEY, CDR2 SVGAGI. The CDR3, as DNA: TGTGCCAGCAGTTACTCCACAGGGCCCTATGGCTACACCTTC. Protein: CASSYSTGPYGYTF.

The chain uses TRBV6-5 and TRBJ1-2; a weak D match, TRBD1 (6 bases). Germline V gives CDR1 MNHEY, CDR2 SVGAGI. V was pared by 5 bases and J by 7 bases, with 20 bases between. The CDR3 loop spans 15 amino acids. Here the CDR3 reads CASSIPGQGRGGYTF. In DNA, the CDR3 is TGTGCCAGCAGTATACCAGGTCAGGGGAGAGGTGGCTACACCTTC.